This TCR beta chain comes out of a study of cytomegalovirus exposure and HLA in healthy donors. Study-wide findings and caveats: A prior analysis recorded that most TCR beta V segments were productive about 87% or about 30% of the time. Another analysis was done later, and it associated more than 15,000 TCR beta sequences with HLA alleles at 0.05 false discovery rate. One variant, a missense change in DCLRE1C, was linked in a later analysis to TCR beta V- and J-gene trimming. Cytomegalovirus association was assigned to some 160 TCR beta chains.

Germline V lookup: CDR1 SGDLS, CDR2 YYNGEE. CDR3 length equals 12 residues. V was pared by 0 bases and J by 4 bases, with 2 bases between. Turning to this clone: Its target is unknown.

PCR primers comprised 60 Vbeta and 13 Jbeta primers. Sequenced by immunoSEQ multiplex PCR; TCRdb stores in-frame clones only, minus some. The table lists around 120,000 clones, 55% to 65% of them singletons. Sequences were obtained from PBMCs. This TCR derives from a woman aged 40 to 49 in good health and CMV-seropositive. The chain has TRBV9 and TRBJ1-3; D is ambiguous. The CDR3 DNA reads as TGTGCCAGCAGCGTAGCGGGAAACACCATATATTTT. It translates to CASSVAGNTIYF.